This T cell receptor (beta chain) appears in the sequencing data of a study of control samples from healthy donors and cancer patients. A word on this clone: At the DNA level, this CDR3 is encoded by other sequences in the same sample as well.

The germline V gene has CDR1 LNHDA and CDR2 SQIVND (reference sequence). Trimming pared 1 base from V and 5 bases from J, leaving 5 bases between. The CDR3 is 12 residues long. This table comes from immunoSEQ multiplex PCR, and its TCRdb copy is limited to in-frame clones, with some not included. This table holds some 120,000 clones, over 75% found once. The sequenced sample was PBMCs. This receptor was identified in a woman aged 45-59 years with colorectal cancer. The chain couples TRBV19 to TRBJ1-1; D is undetermined. CDR3 bases: TGTGCCAGTAGTATAGGCCGTACTGAAGCTTTCTTT. Translating gives CASSIGRTEAFF.